This T cell receptor beta chain was documented in a study of blood T cells in healthy people across ages (dated by TCRdb to between 2015 and 2016). About the investigation overall: In model experiments, template switching captured roughly one uniquely barcoded TCR beta cDNA molecule for every two T cells. Using deep sequencing normalized with unique cDNA molecular identifiers, the study measured how TCR beta repertoire diversity changes with age. Donors were grouped into four age groups: young (average 16 years), middle-aged (39), aged (around 60) and long-lived (approximately 75). To avoid experimental bias, donors of different ages were distributed randomly across sequencing lanes. Two additional independent replicas of 1 million unique cDNA reads from the same blood draw were analyzed for two donors (one aged 18 to 30 and one aged 80 or older). The paper's findings and limits, for the study overall: Conclusive comparison of naive and antigen-experienced compartments was prevented by the profiling of bulk unsorted PBMCs. Observed TCR beta diversity correlated strongly with the percentage of naive T cells measured by flow cytometry. Total diversity estimates from one million sequenced T cells were considered lower bounds and underestimates. Compared with the aged group, more naive CD4+ T cells, fewer expanded clones and increased TCR diversity were shown by the long-lived group, suggesting age selection. Because the CMV infection status of the donors was unknown, age-related changes in expanded clonotypes may potentially have been confounded. As age increased, observed TCR beta diversity per million T cells dropped in a roughly linear way, and a significant reduction was already evident by age 40.

CDR3 length: 11 amino acids, cysteine to phenylalanine. The only DNA kept is the CDR3, 33 bases in frame from the first base. From the germline V gene, CDR1 is SQVTM and CDR2 is ANQGSEA. Library preparation employed 5' RACE. For sequencing, an Illumina HiSeq 2500 was employed. A second PCR of about 6 to 12 cycles was run with a J-beta primer mix and a sample-barcoded 5' primer. A template-switch 5' adaptor carrying 12 random nucleotides introduced a unique molecular identifier onto each TCR beta cDNA molecule. Each sample yielded at least 2.5 million CDR3-containing paired-end reads. The Mint cDNA synthesis kit, primed by a TRBC-specific oligonucleotide, was used to synthesize first-strand cDNA from all RNA. All cDNA was treated with uracil-DNA glycosylase and then went through a first 18-cycle PCR with the universal primers M1SS and BC2_uni_R. The authors processed their data as follows. Each sample was normalized by randomly selecting 1 million high-quality reads, each carrying a distinct molecular identifier. Instead of being binned into consensus sequences, reads that shared molecular identifiers were thrown out. CDR3 identification, clonotype clustering and error correction used MiTCR with a Q25 quality threshold and the strictest error-elimination algorithm. A nonparametric unseen species model using Euler transformation provided a lower-bound estimate of total TCR beta diversity. TCRdb took the public reads, trimmed them with fastp at Q25, ran MiXCR for clone calling and kept in-frame beta chains. Rows are unified per CDR3 protein, each entry keeping the most common DNA and genes. TCRdb's processing, not the authors', yielded these V and J calls. The sample data list roughly 1,500,000 distinct CDR3 sequences, and 30% to 40% of these were observed just once. The ten largest clones take up approximately 10% of the sample.

Comment on this clonotype: Its antigen remains undetermined. One end of the junction varies from germline; a read error may be responsible.

The donors were roughly 39 Caucasian individuals from Russia, aged 6 to 90 years, who were systemically healthy. Ten milliliters of peripheral blood were drawn from each donor into EDTA-treated Vacutainer tubes. Ficoll-Paque density-gradient centrifugation was used to isolate PBMCs, with at least 7 million per sample. Trizol reagent was used to extract total RNA from PBMCs, with at least 5.5 micrograms per sample. The percentages of naive CD45RAhigh/CD27high T cells were determined by flow cytometry on a PBMC aliquot from every donor. Recombination linked TRBV29-1 to TRBJ2-2, with the D gene too uncertain to name. The source is a young woman in good health. Material for sequencing was blood. The DNA reads TGCAGCGTCGTAAACATCGGGGAGCTGTTTTTT. Its translation is CSVVNIGELFF.